The 14 T cell receptor beta chains given below trace back to one sample, sequenced in a study of T cell responses to AZD1222 COVID-19 vaccine. The protocol was immunoSEQ multiplex PCR, while the TCRdb copy is restricted to in-frame clones and leaves out a portion. The data show approximately 94,000 clones, about 88% seen once. The specimen comprised peripheral blood, sampled on day 0 of AZD1222 vaccination. These receptors were obtained from an adult in good health.

The gene calls are TRBV10-2 and TRBJ2-1; 8 bases line up with TRBD2. CDR1 is WSHSY, CDR2 SAAADI, per germline. The J segment lost 1 base and the V segment lost 6 bases, leaving 8 bases of the junction unmatched. The CDR3 totals 16 residues. For the CDR3, the DNA is TGCGCCAGCAGCGTGGAGCGGGGGCTATCCTACAATGAGCAGTTCTTC. It specifies CASSVERGLSYNEQFF.

The V and J genes are TRBV12-3 or TRBV12-4 and TRBJ1-1, with a tentative D call TRBD1 (6 bases). The CDR3 sequence is 12 residues long. V was cut by 3 bases and J by 11 bases, with 13 bases left in between. CDR3 sequence reads: CASSFSGGRAFF. In DNA, the CDR3 is TGTGCCAGCAGTTTCTCTGGGGGCAGGGCTTTCTTT.

This rearrangement joins TRBV7-6 to TRBJ2-3; D may correspond to TRBD1 or TRBD2 (5 bases each). CDR3 length: 15 residues. The germline V gene has CDR1 SGHVS and CDR2 FNYEAQ. V was shortened by 5 bases and J by 3 bases, with 15 bases between the two germline ends. The CDR3 region has the DNA TGTGCCAGCAGCCCGGGGCTTAGGCGAACAGATACGCAGTATTTT. As protein: CASSPGLRRTDTQYF.

This clone was observed once. The V call is TRBV10-3, the J call TRBJ2-7; either TRBD1 or TRBD2 may supply D (5 bases each). The CDR3 is 13 residues long. V lost 7 bases to trimming and J lost 5 bases, with 15 bases between them. The germline V gene has CDR1 ENHRY and CDR2 SYGVKD. CDR3 bases: TGTGCCATCACCAGGGACGAGAACAACGAGCAGTACTTC. Its translation is CAITRDENNEQYF.

This CDR3 is CASTLGGIYGYTF. In nucleotides, the CDR3 is TGTGCCAGCACCTTGGGCGGGATCTATGGCTACACCTTC. The V call is TRBV7-2, the J call TRBJ1-2; no reliable D call. Trimming shortened V by 7 bases and J by 4 bases, and 13 bases separated the two germline ends. Germline CDR1 is SGHTA and CDR2 is FQGNSA. The CDR3 consists of 13 residues.

The chain links TRBV9 to TRBJ2-1, with D possibly matching TRBD2 (8 bases). CDR1 SGDLS and CDR2 YYNGEE come from the germline V gene. This CDR3 contains 15 residues. The V gene lost 0 bases and the J gene lost 9 bases, with 16 bases spanning the gap. CDR3 region: CASSVVGSGTVEQFF. The DNA for the CDR3 is TGTGCCAGCAGCGTAGTCGGTAGCGGGACAGTTGAGCAGTTCTTC.

The V call is TRBV5-4, the J call TRBJ2-7, with no clear D. V was shortened by 4 bases and J by 3 bases, with 8 bases between the two germline ends. From germline, CDR1 is SGHNT and CDR2 YYREEE (reference sequence). The CDR3 has 12 residues. Here the CDR3 reads CASSIRDYEQYF. Here the CDR3 DNA reads TGTGCCAGCAGCATTAGGGACTACGAGCAGTACTTC.

The rearrangement joins TRBV4-1 to TRBJ2-2; TRBD1 might be the D (6 bases). Looked up from germline, CDR1 is MGHRA and CDR2 is YSYEKL. Trimming shortened V by 5 bases and J by 3 bases, and 16 bases separated the two germline ends. CDR3 length equals 16 residues. This CDR3 is CASSWAGTMYTGELFF. The DNA for the CDR3 is TGCGCCAGCAGCTGGGCCGGGACAATGTACACCGGGGAGCTGTTTTTT.

For the CDR3, the DNA is TGTGCCAGCAGCTTAGGCGGGCATATGGAGCAGTTCTTC. This codes for CASSLGGHMEQFF. The rearrangement joins TRBV11-3 to TRBJ2-1, with D possibly matching TRBD2 (5 bases). The V end lost 1 base, the J end lost 10 bases, and 11 bases lay between the germline ends. This CDR3 has 13 residues. Looked up from germline, CDR1 is SGHNT and CDR2 is YENEEA. Full variable domain (outside the CDR3, taken from reference TRBV11-3 and TRBJ2-1): EAGVVQSPRYKIIEKKQPVAFWCNPISGHNTLYWYLQNLGQGPELLIRYENEEAVDDSQLPKDRFSAERLKGVDSTLKIQPAELGDSAVYLCASSLGGHMEQFFGPGTRLTVL.

The CDR3 nucleotides read TGTGCCAGCAAGTCGGCGGGAGGATCCTACGAGCAGTACTTC. Translated, it gives CASKSAGGSYEQYF. The chain has TRBV13 and TRBJ2-7, with 8 positions matching TRBD2. This CDR3 comprises 14 residues. The V gene's germline CDR1 is PRHDT and CDR2 FYEKMQ (reference sequence). V trimming: 7 bases; J trimming: 1 base; junction bases outside the gene matches: 6. Supplemented by reference TRBV13 and TRBJ2-7, the full variable domain reads AAGVIQSPRHLIKEKRETATLKCYPIPRHDTVYWYQQGPGQDPQFLISFYEKMQSDKGSIPDRFSAQQFSDYHSELNMSSLELGDSALYFCASKSAGGSYEQYFGPGTRLTVT.

The rearrangement joins TRBV9 to TRBJ1-1; D gene ambiguous. The CDR3 contains 14 residues. Between the trimmed V and J ends, which lost 4 bases and 3 bases, there was a span of 13 bases. The germline CDR1 and CDR2 sequences are SGDLS and YYNGEE. In DNA, the CDR3 is TGTGCCAGCAGCCCCTCGGGGTGGGACACTGAAGCTTTCTTT. Its protein is CASSPSGWDTEAFF.

The chain combines TRBV4-2 with TRBJ2-7; tentative D call: TRBD1 (6 bases). Trimming pared 0 bases from V and 3 bases from J, leaving 21 bases between. Per germline, CDR1 LGHNA and CDR2 YNFKEQ. The CDR3 runs 18 residues. In DNA form, the CDR3 reads TGTGCCAGCAGCCAAGACAGACCCAGGGGAACCCTCTACTACGAGCAGTACTTC. This codes for CASSQDRPRGTLYYEQYF.

The chain recombines TRBV29-1 with TRBJ1-2; D call uncertain. CDR1 is SQVTM and CDR2 is ANQGSEA in the germline V gene. The CDR3 has 13 residues. Between the trimmed V and J ends, which lost 4 bases and 3 bases, there was a span of 12 bases. CDR3 protein: CSVGVTADYGYTF. CDR3 DNA sequence: TGCAGCGTTGGGGTGACGGCTGACTATGGCTACACCTTC. The full variable domain, rest sourced from reference TRBV29-1 and TRBJ1-2, is SAVISQKPSRDICQRGTSLTIQCQVDSQVTMMFWYRQQPGQSLTLIATANQGSEATYESGFVIDKFPISRPNLTFSTLTVSNMSPEDSSIYLCSVGVTADYGYTFGSGTRLTVV.

This CDR3 reads CATINTEAFF. The CDR3 DNA reads TGTGCCACCATTAACACTGAAGCTTTCTTT. This chain connects TRBV12-3 or TRBV12-4 to TRBJ1-1, with D unresolved. Between the trimmed V and J ends, which lost 10 bases and 2 bases, there was a span of 5 bases. This CDR3 has 10 amino acids.